The 9 T cell receptor beta chains listed next were all sequenced from one sample in a study of T cell changes during pregnancy in multiple sclerosis. Some clones are missing from TCRdb's copy, which holds only in-frame ones; the method was immunoSEQ multiplex PCR. The sample has around 46,000 clones, around 87% seen once. The sample in question was CD8+ T cells from peripheral blood mononuclear cells, obtained in the second trimester of pregnancy. The source of these receptors is a female donor with multiple sclerosis, enrolled in a pregnancy study.

The V and J genes are TRBV30 and TRBJ1-2, with TRBD1 identical over 7 bases. The CDR3 consists of 13 residues. V gave up 1 base and J gave up 5 bases; unmatched junction bases: 4. Germline assignment: CDR1 GTSNPN and CDR2 SVGIG (reference sequence). CDR3 residues: CAWSAGTVYGYTF. In nucleotides, the CDR3 is TGTGCCTGGAGTGCGGGGACAGTTTATGGCTACACCTTC. Full variable domain (rest looked up from reference TRBV30 and TRBJ1-2): SQTIHQWPATLVQPVGSPLSLECTVEGTSNPNLYWYRQAAGRGLQLLFYSVGIGQISSEVPQNLSASRPQDRQFILSSKKLLLSDSGFYLCAWSAGTVYGYTFGSGTRLTVV.

The genes are TRBV27 and TRBJ2-1; tentatively, D is TRBD1 (6 bases). Germline loops: CDR1 MNHEY, CDR2 SMNVEV (reference sequence). V lost 2 bases and J 6 bases, leaving 11 bases between the germline ends. The CDR3 runs 14 residues. CDR3 in DNA: TGTGCCAGCAGTTTAGGGGGCCCCTCCAATGAGCAGTTCTTC. Protein sequence: CASSLGGPSNEQFF.

This clone was observed a single time. The CDR3 protein is CASSGTRAGGNTIYF. CDR3 nucleotides: TGTGCCAGCAGCGGGACGCGGGCCGGGGGAAACACCATATATTTT. This chain connects TRBV9 to TRBJ1-3; D is uncertain. The V gene's germline CDR1 is SGDLS and CDR2 YYNGEE. Trimming removed 3 bases from V and 4 bases from J, with 14 bases in between. This CDR3 spans 15 amino acids.

The V call is TRBV6-1, the J call TRBJ1-4; D gene ambiguous. The germline V and J ends were trimmed by 7 bases and 6 bases, with 15 bases remaining between them. Per the germline V gene, CDR1 is MNHNS and CDR2 is SASEGT. This CDR3 has 14 amino acids. The CDR3 DNA is TGTGCCAGCACCCGAGTCCCGGTGGATGAAAAACTGTTTTTT. Encoded protein: CASTRVPVDEKLFF.

This sequence joins TRBV29-1 and TRBJ1-2; D remains ambiguous. CDR3 length: 13 amino acids. Trimming removed 5 bases at V and 2 bases at J, with 12 bases between. The germline V gene has CDR1 SQVTM and CDR2 ANQGSEA. The CDR3 coding sequence is TGCAGCGTTACGACTGCGAACAACTATGGCTACACCTTC. Translating gives CSVTTANNYGYTF.

This clone has just one count. V is TRBV27 and J is TRBJ1-1; 8 nucleotides match TRBD1. CDR1 is MNHEY and CDR2 is SMNVEV in the germline V gene (reference sequence). The J segment lost 4 bases and the V segment lost 3 bases, leaving 4 bases of the junction unmatched. This CDR3 is built from 14 residues. The CDR3 DNA reads TGTGCCAGCAGTTTGCTTACAGGGGGCACTGAAGCTTTCTTT. This translates into CASSLLTGGTEAFF.

CDR3 sequence: CASSLDRALTDTQYF. CDR3 coding DNA: TGCGCCAGCAGCTTGGACAGGGCTCTGACAGATACGCAGTATTTT. The chain has TRBV10-1 and TRBJ2-3; 8 bases are a match to TRBD1. This CDR3 is 15 amino acids long. Germline assignment: CDR1 WNHNN and CDR2 SYGVQD (reference sequence). The V and J ends lost 6 bases and 3 bases, in that order; junction bases with no gene match: 8.

The chain couples TRBV19 to TRBJ2-1; D is perhaps TRBD1 (6 bases). The germline gives CDR1 LNHDA, CDR2 SQIVND (reference sequence). Trimming removed 0 bases from V and 3 bases from J, with 9 bases in between. The CDR3 covers 15 residues. CDR3 sequence reads: CASSIEDSFYNEQFF. CDR3 nucleotides: TGTGCCAGTAGTATAGAGGACAGCTTCTACAATGAGCAGTTCTTC.

This clone was counted a single time. The V and J genes are TRBV27 and TRBJ2-5; TRBD2 matches at 11 bases. Germline assignment: CDR1 MNHEY and CDR2 SMNVEV (reference sequence). This CDR3 contains 19 residues. With V trimmed by 7 bases and J by 3 bases, 19 bases remained unmatched. The CDR3 nucleotides are TGTGCCAGCAAAAATTACCGGGCTAGCGGGGGGCCGGGGGAAGAGACCCAGTACTTC. Protein product: CASKNYRASGGPGEETQYF.